The T cell receptor (beta chain) described here comes from a study of blood T cell repertoires in COVID-19. Overall study context: The samples span acute and convalescent COVID-19 from the United States, Italy and Spain. From T cells, B-cell-depleted T cells, or PBMCs came the material, which was cDNA or gDNA.

This clone was counted only a few times. Repertoires were generated with immunoSEQ multiplex PCR, while TCRdb's copy carries only in-frame clones and drops some. This table holds over 55,000 clones, 80% to 90% found once. Germline loops: CDR1 MNHEY, CDR2 SVGAGI. This CDR3 contains 15 residues. Trimming stripped 2 bases from V and 6 bases from J, with 16 bases between. The receptor comes from a man aged 45-65 years with active COVID-19. The chain combines TRBV6-5 with TRBJ1-2; D is uncertain. Sample: peripheral blood. The CDR3 nucleotides read TGTGCCAGCAGTTACAGCGGAGGATCCGGCAATGGCTACACCTTC. This gives the protein CASSYSGGSGNGYTF.